Listed here is a single TCR beta chain. Per the original data handling: The assay estimated nucleated cells by amplifying reference gene primers. Some clones are missing from TCRdb's copy, which holds only in-frame ones; the method was immunoSEQ multiplex PCR. V and J calls and clone size are as listed in that table; D and trimming were resolved from the DNA. Of hundreds of thousands of clones listed, approximately 86% are singletons. The data derive from a study of blood T cell repertoires in COVID-19. The overall study: Specimens from acute and convalescent COVID-19 originated in the United States, Italy and Spain. PBMCs, B-cell-depleted T cells, or T cells provided the cDNA or gDNA that made up the material.

Trimming stripped 6 bases from V and 0 bases from J, with 12 bases between. This CDR3 comprises 14 residues. Germline V gene lookup returns CDR1 SGHRS and CDR2 YFSETQ. The sample comprised peripheral blood. This TCR was recovered from a woman in her thirties who had recovered from COVID-19. The chain recombines TRBV5-1 with TRBJ1-2, with TRBD1 as a possible D gene (6 bases). CDR3 region: CASTRGISNYGYTF. CDR3 nucleotides: TGCGCCAGCACAAGGGGGATTTCTAACTATGGCTACACCTTC.